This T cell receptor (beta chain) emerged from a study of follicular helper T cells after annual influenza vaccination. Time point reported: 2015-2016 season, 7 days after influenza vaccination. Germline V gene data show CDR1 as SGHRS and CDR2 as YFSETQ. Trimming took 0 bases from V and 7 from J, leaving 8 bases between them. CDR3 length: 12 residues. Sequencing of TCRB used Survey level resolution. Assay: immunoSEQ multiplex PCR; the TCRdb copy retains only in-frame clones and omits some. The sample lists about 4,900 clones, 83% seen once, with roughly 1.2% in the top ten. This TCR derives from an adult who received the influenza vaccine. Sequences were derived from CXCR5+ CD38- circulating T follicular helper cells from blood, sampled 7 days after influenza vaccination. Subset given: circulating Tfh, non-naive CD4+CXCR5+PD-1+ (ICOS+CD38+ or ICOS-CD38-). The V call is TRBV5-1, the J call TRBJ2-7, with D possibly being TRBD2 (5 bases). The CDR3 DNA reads TGCGCCAGCAGCTTGGGAGGGTTAGAGCAGTACTTC. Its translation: CASSLGGLEQYF.